This T cell receptor (beta chain) was recorded in a study of blood T cell repertoires in COVID-19. Overall study: Acute and convalescent COVID-19 specimens originated in the United States, Italy and Spain. Sample material is recorded as cDNA or gDNA derived from T cells, B-cell-depleted T cells, or PBMCs.

V was shortened by 2 bases and J by 6 bases, with 17 bases between the two germline ends. Germline CDR1 KGHSH, CDR2 LQKENI. This CDR3 contains 16 residues. Authors' analysis steps: Reference gene primer amplification gave nucleated cell count estimates. Data came from immunoSEQ multiplex PCR; TCRdb stores just in-frame clones and leaves some out. Clonal size and the V and J genes are those of that table, whereas D and trimming came from the DNA. The sample yields about 73,000 clones, roughly four fifths seen once. Material for sequencing was peripheral blood. The clonotype originates from a man between 65 and 79 years old with COVID-19, enrolled during active disease. The chain recombines TRBV18 with TRBJ2-4; no reliable D call. In nucleotides, the CDR3 is TGTGCCAGCTCACCATCCCCGGGTACTTCGATAAACATTCAGTACTTC. Translating it yields CASSPSPGTSINIQYF.